Listed here is a single T cell receptor beta chain. Its antigen is not known. TCRB transcripts that were expressed got sequenced, as all of the isolated RNA had been reverse transcribed. Generated by immunoSEQ multiplex PCR, the TCRdb table keeps only in-frame clones and is missing some. The profile covers 140,000 or so clones, with 13% appearing a single time and under 1.5% taken by the ten largest. V was clipped by 5 bases and J by 10 bases, with 13 bases between them. The CDR3 runs to 11 residues. CDR1 GTSNPN and CDR2 SVGIG come from the germline V gene (reference sequence). This record comes from a study of beta chain features in type 1 diabetes. Findings and limits, study-wide: All four CD4+ subsets from Type 1 diabetes patients carried moderately but significantly shorter TCRB CDR3s. Among type 1 diabetes patients, VDJ junctions had fewer insertions and more deletions.

The receptor was derived from a man younger than 35 with type 1 diabetes. What was sequenced was central memory CD4+ T cells from blood. The chain recombines TRBV30 with TRBJ2-3; no firm D call. CDR3 sequence (DNA): TGTGCCTGGGACGGTTGGGCAGCGCAGTATTTT. It codes for CAWDGWAAQYF.